These 31 T cell receptor beta chains came from one sample sequenced in a study of blood T cell repertoires in COVID-19. Repertoires were generated with immunoSEQ multiplex PCR, while TCRdb's copy carries only in-frame clones and drops some. The table records roughly 100,000 clones, 84% of them present only once. Material for sequencing was peripheral blood. Receptors were obtained from a human donor in a cohort sampled during active or convalescent COVID-19.

V usage is TRBV28 and J usage is TRBJ1-2; D gene ambiguous. In germline, CDR1 is MDHEN, CDR2 SYDVKM. V lost 4 bases and J 4 bases, leaving 7 bases between the germline ends. The CDR3 has 12 residues. Written as DNA, the CDR3 is TGTGCCAGCAGTTCGCGGATCTATGGCTACACCTTC. Translated: CASSSRIYGYTF.

The rearrangement joins TRBV6-5 to TRBJ2-5; 10 bases match TRBD2. V shed 6 bases and J 5 bases; nucleotides not matched to a gene: 9. The CDR3 runs to 15 residues. Looked up from germline, CDR1 is MNHEY and CDR2 is SVGAGI. The CDR3 is CASSRSGGAQETQYF. In DNA form, the CDR3 reads TGTGCCAGCAGCCGCAGCGGGGGGGCCCAGGAGACCCAGTACTTC.

The V and J genes are TRBV24-1 and TRBJ1-4; a weak D match, TRBD1 (5 bases). Germline CDR1 and CDR2: KGHDR and SFDVKD. The CDR3 is 16 residues long. Trimming removed 7 bases from V and 10 bases from J, with 24 bases in between. The CDR3 region has the DNA TGTGCCACCAGCGACACCCGGGCCGCAGGGAATAGAAAACTGTTTTTT. This encodes CATSDTRAAGNRKLFF.

The genes are TRBV7-2 and TRBJ1-1, with D uncertain. This CDR3 is built from 15 residues. Trimming stripped 1 base from V and 0 bases from J, with 9 bases between. Per the germline V gene, CDR1 is SGHTA and CDR2 is FQGNSA. CDR3 bases: TGTGCCAGCAGCTTAGTTCAGGCTATGAACACTGAAGCTTTCTTT. Protein product: CASSLVQAMNTEAFF.

V and J are TRBV11-3 and TRBJ2-2, with unresolved D. This CDR3 is 14 amino acids long. Germline CDR1 is SGHNT and CDR2 is YENEEA. Trimming took off 0 bases at V and 3 bases at J, with 5 bases between the two ends. The CDR3 region is CASSLESYTGELFF. In nucleotides, the CDR3 is TGTGCCAGCAGCTTAGAGAGCTACACCGGGGAGCTGTTTTTT. Supplemented by reference TRBV11-3 and TRBJ2-2, the full variable domain reads EAGVVQSPRYKIIEKKQPVAFWCNPISGHNTLYWYLQNLGQGPELLIRYENEEAVDDSQLPKDRFSAERLKGVDSTLKIQPAELGDSAVYLCASSLESYTGELFFGEGSRLTVL.

This clone was picked up one time. The chain links TRBV7-2 to TRBJ1-2; D perhaps matches TRBD1 (5 bases). The CDR3 is made up of 15 amino acids. Trimming took 2 bases from V and 14 from J, leaving 24 bases between them. Germline CDR1 SGHTA, CDR2 FQGNSA. This CDR3 reads CASSLLGSGQAPRTF. The DNA for the CDR3 is TGTGCCAGCAGCTTATTAGGTTCTGGACAAGCTCCTCGGACCTTC.

This sequence joins TRBV19 and TRBJ1-4; perhaps TRBD1 as D (5 bases). The V gene lost 10 bases and the J gene lost 4 bases, with 13 bases spanning the gap. CDR3 length: 13 residues. Germline CDR1 reads LNHDA; CDR2 reads SQIVND (reference sequence). CDR3 in amino acids: CATYSRDNEKLFF. The CDR3 DNA sequence: TGTGCCACTTACTCCAGGGATAATGAAAAACTGTTTTTT.

The V and J genes are TRBV30 and TRBJ2-1; D is unclear. Germline V gene lookup returns CDR1 GTSNPN and CDR2 SVGIG (reference sequence). Deletions cut 0 bases from V and 5 bases from J, with 11 bases between. This CDR3 is 14 amino acids long. Here the CDR3 reads CAWSVGTNNNEQFF. The CDR3 DNA reads TGTGCCTGGAGTGTAGGTACTAATAACAATGAGCAGTTCTTC.

CDR3: CASSLQGAKNTGELFF. CDR3 nucleotide sequence: TGTGCCAGCAGCTTACAGGGGGCTAAGAACACCGGGGAGCTGTTTTTT. V and J are TRBV7-3 and TRBJ2-2; 8 nucleotides line up with TRBD1. Germline CDR1 SGHTA, CDR2 FQGTGA. The V gene end was trimmed by 2 bases and the J gene end by 1 base; junction bases not matched to a gene: 3. The CDR3 loop spans 16 amino acids.

The J gene is TRBJ1-2, the V gene TRBV27; the D gene is possibly TRBD1 (6 bases). Trimming left V 4 bases short and J 4 bases short, with 16 bases between. Germline CDR1 and CDR2: MNHEY and SMNVEV (reference sequence). The CDR3 is 15 amino acids. The DNA for the CDR3 is TGTGCCAGCAGTTCTACCAGGGGCGCAATCTATGGCTACACCTTC. Protein product: CASSSTRGAIYGYTF.

The rearrangement uses TRBV28 and TRBJ2-7; perhaps TRBD2 as D (6 bases). The germline V gene has CDR1 MDHEN and CDR2 SYDVKM. The CDR3 has 15 amino acids. The V end was cut by 3 bases, the J end by 2 bases, with 14 bases between. The DNA of the CDR3 is TGTGCCAGCAGTTTCGGCGGGGTGGGTCCCTACGAGCAGTACTTC. Protein sequence: CASSFGGVGPYEQYF.

The chain couples TRBV6-6 to TRBJ1-3, with TRBD1 matching over 9 bases. The CDR3 runs to 16 residues. CDR1 and CDR2 (germline): MNHNY, SVGAGI (reference sequence). V shed 0 bases, J shed 4 bases, and the junction held 4 bases outside the gene matches. The CDR3 bases are TGTGCCAGCAGTTACTCCCAGGACAGGGGAGGAAACACCATATATTTT. The encoded protein is CASSYSQDRGGNTIYF.

This clone appeared a single time. CDR3 sequence reads: CASSGSILYSGANVLTF. In DNA, the CDR3 is TGTGCCAGCAGCGGTTCTATTTTATACTCTGGGGCCAACGTCCTGACTTTC. This sequence joins TRBV7-9 and TRBJ2-6; D is undetermined. CDR1 is SEHNR and CDR2 is FQNEAQ in the germline V gene (reference sequence). Trimming removed 5 bases from V and 0 bases from J, with 14 bases in between. The CDR3 spans 17 residues.

V gene TRBV12-3 or TRBV12-4 combines with J gene TRBJ2-7; 7 positions match TRBD1. This CDR3 is built from 13 residues. V lost 6 bases to trimming and J lost 5 bases; unmatched junction nucleotides: 7. CDR3 sequence (DNA): TGTGCCAGCAGCTCCGACAGGGCCCACGAGCAGTACTTC. As protein: CASSSDRAHEQYF.

The CDR3 loop is CASSSGGRWPGELFF. DNA for the CDR3: TGTGCCAGCAGCTCGGGGGGCCGCTGGCCCGGGGAGCTGTTTTTT. The chain joins TRBV5-4 to TRBJ2-2; D is possibly TRBD2 (7 bases). Per the germline V gene, CDR1 is SGHNT and CDR2 is YYREEE (reference sequence). Trimming stripped 3 bases from V and 6 bases from J, with 15 bases between. The CDR3 runs 15 residues. Drawing the rest from reference TRBV5-4 and TRBJ2-2, the complete variable domain is ETGVTQSPTHLIKTRGQQVTLRCSSQSGHNTVSWYQQALGQGPQFIFQYYREEENGRGNFPPRFSGLQFPNYSSELNVNALELDDSALYLCASSSGGRWPGELFFGEGSRLTVL.

The chain combines TRBV28 with TRBJ1-5, with D tentatively TRBD1 (5 bases). Germline assignment: CDR1 MDHEN and CDR2 SYDVKM. Trimming stripped 6 bases from V and 9 bases from J, with 27 bases between. The CDR3 totals 17 residues. CDR3 DNA: TGTGCCAGCAGCGCTAACGGGCCAGGGCTATCCCCCAGGCCCCAGCATTTT. Its protein product is CASSANGPGLSPRPQHF.

The gene calls are TRBV16 and TRBJ1-1; 9 bases fit TRBD1. This CDR3 has 13 residues. The germline gives CDR1 KGHSY, CDR2 FQNENV. Trimming at V came to 5 bases and at J to 6 bases, leaving 4 bases not matched to a gene. The CDR3, as DNA: TGTGCCAGCAGCTTCAGGGACAGGGCTGAAGCTTTCTTT. Translation: CASSFRDRAEAFF.

The chain combines TRBV18 with TRBJ1-5; 7 bases are a match to TRBD1. V lost 3 bases, J lost 0 bases, and 2 bases stayed unmatched. There are 15 residues in the CDR3. Germline V gives CDR1 KGHSH, CDR2 LQKENI. CDR3: CASSPDRVSNQPQHF. CDR3 DNA sequence: TGTGCCAGCTCACCCGACAGGGTTAGCAATCAGCCCCAGCATTTT. Variable domain in full (rest from reference TRBV18 and TRBJ1-5): NAGVMQNPRHLVRRRGQEARLRCSPMKGHSHVYWYRQLPEEGLKFMVYLQKENIIDESGMPKERFSAEFPKEGPSILRIQQVVRGDSAAYFCASSPDRVSNQPQHFGDGTRLSIL.

This chain connects TRBV7-2 to TRBJ1-2; D is perhaps TRBD1 (5 bases). V lost 6 bases and J 2 bases, leaving 19 bases between the germline ends. Germline V gene sequence: CDR1 SGHTA, CDR2 FQGNSA. CDR3 length: 16 residues. The CDR3 protein is CASSLAGLRFNYGYTF. The DNA for the CDR3 is TGTGCCAGCAGTCTGGCAGGGTTAAGGTTCAACTATGGCTACACCTTC.

The chain is built from TRBV6-2 or TRBV6-3 and TRBJ1-5; D is unresolved. Trimming took off 0 bases at V and 7 bases at J, with 13 bases between the two ends. The CDR3 spans 15 residues. Looked up from germline, CDR1 is MNHEY and CDR2 is SVGEGT. In nucleotides, the CDR3 is TGTGCCAGCAGTTACTCTCTAGTGGGAGAACAGCCCCAGCATTTT. It codes for CASSYSLVGEQPQHF.

The sample holds a few counts of this clone. CDR3 sequence reads: CASSQRVSGPSGNTIYF. In nucleotides, the CDR3 is TGTGCCAGCAGCCAAAGGGTTTCAGGGCCCTCTGGAAACACCATATATTTT. The rearrangement links TRBV2 to TRBJ1-3; D possibly corresponds to TRBD1 (5 bases). Per the germline V gene, CDR1 is SNHLY and CDR2 is FYNNEI. The CDR3 has 17 amino acids. V was trimmed by 6 bases and J by 0 bases, leaving 18 bases between them. The full variable domain, rest sourced from reference TRBV2 and TRBJ1-3, is EPEVTQTPSHQVTQMGQEVILRCVPISNHLYFYWYRQILGQKVEFLVSFYNNEISEKSEIFDDQFSVERPDGSNFTLKIRSTKLEDSAMYFCASSQRVSGPSGNTIYFGEGSWLTVV.

The chain links TRBV4-2 to TRBJ1-2; weak D call: TRBD1 (5 bases). Trimming took off 1 base at V and 4 bases at J, with 13 bases between the two ends. Per germline, CDR1 LGHNA and CDR2 YNFKEQ. The CDR3 contains 15 residues. The CDR3 DNA reads as TGTGCCAGCAGCCAAGCTGGGGCGGAAATCTATGGCTACACCTTC. Its protein product is CASSQAGAEIYGYTF.

This chain uses TRBV5-1 with TRBJ1-5; 10 bases are shared with TRBD1. Trimming cost V 3 bases and J 4 bases; bases outside gene matches: 4. CDR1 is SGHRS and CDR2 is YFSETQ in the germline V gene. The CDR3 runs 15 residues. CDR3 sequence (DNA): TGCGCCAGCAGCTCGACAGGGGGCCTTAATCAGCCCCAGCATTTT. It specifies CASSSTGGLNQPQHF.

This chain uses TRBV5-3 with TRBJ2-5, with 8 bases identical to TRBD1. TRBV5-3 is placed among ORFs of uncertain function. The length of the CDR3 is 14 residues. V was pared by 0 bases and J by 5 bases, with 3 bases of the junction left unmatched. CDR3 sequence (DNA): TGTGCCAGAAGCTTGGCCTACAGGGGGGAGACCCAGTACTTC. Translation: CARSLAYRGETQYF.

The J gene is TRBJ2-5, the V gene TRBV5-1; possibly TRBD1 for D (6 bases). The ends were cut back, 5 bases at V and 0 bases at J, with 14 bases in the middle. The CDR3 covers 15 residues. Looked up from germline, CDR1 is SGHRS and CDR2 is YFSETQ. CDR3 region: CASSTVQGNQETQYF. The DNA of the CDR3 is TGCGCCAGCAGTACCGTACAGGGTAACCAAGAGACCCAGTACTTC.

This clone appeared a single time. V and J are TRBV5-1 and TRBJ2-5; D is uncertain. The length of the CDR3 is 11 residues. The V gene's germline CDR1 is SGHRS and CDR2 YFSETQ. The V end was cut by 7 bases, the J end by 1 base, with 5 bases between. CDR3 nucleotide sequence: TGCGCCAGCGCGGCCCAAGAGACCCAGTACTTC. Encoded protein: CASAAQETQYF.

The chain uses TRBV24-1 and TRBJ2-2, with a weak D call TRBD1 (6 bases). The CDR3 spans 14 residues. V lost 5 bases to trimming and J lost 5 bases, with 11 bases between them. Per germline, CDR1 KGHDR and CDR2 SFDVKD. For the CDR3, the DNA is TGTGCCACCAGTGGTAGGGGGAGAACCGGGGAGCTGTTTTTT. Its protein product is CATSGRGRTGELFF.

This clone was observed a single time. The chain uses TRBV19 and TRBJ1-1; tentatively, D is TRBD1 (5 bases). Deletions cut 3 bases from V and 1 base from J, with 6 bases between. The CDR3 sequence is 13 residues long. The germline V gene encodes CDR1 LNHDA and CDR2 SQIVND (reference sequence). CDR3 sequence (DNA): TGTGCCAGTAGTATCACAGGGAACACTGAAGCTTTCTTT. It is translated as CASSITGNTEAFF.

The CDR3: CASSYPRTGGNQPQHF. CDR3 sequence (DNA): TGTGCCAGCAGTTACCCGAGGACAGGGGGGAATCAGCCCCAGCATTTT. The chain has TRBV6-5 and TRBJ1-5; 10 nucleotides agree with TRBD1. The CDR3 covers 16 residues. After removal of 2 bases from V and 4 bases from J, the junction contained 5 bases not matched to a gene. The germline V gene encodes CDR1 MNHEY and CDR2 SVGAGI.

The genes are TRBV7-2 and TRBJ2-2; D not resolved. This CDR3 has 14 amino acids. Germline V CDR1 and CDR2: SGHTA, FQGNSA. With 1 base removed from V and 6 bases from J, the gap between germline ends came to 9 bases. In nucleotides, the CDR3 is TGTGCCAGCAGCTTAGGGGCCCATTCCGGGGAGCTGTTTTTT. Translation gives CASSLGAHSGELFF.

This clone was recorded a few times. The V and J genes are TRBV24-1 and TRBJ1-5; D remains ambiguous. CDR1 KGHDR and CDR2 SFDVKD come from the germline V gene. The V gene lost 4 bases and the J gene lost 7 bases, with 10 bases spanning the gap. This CDR3 region has 13 residues. The CDR3 region has the DNA TGTGCCACCAGTGACGGTCCGGTGCAGCCCCAGCATTTT. This encodes CATSDGPVQPQHF.